This T cell receptor (beta chain) comes out of a study of T cell responses to AZD1222 COVID-19 vaccine. In regard to this clone: What it recognizes is unknown.

Assay: immunoSEQ multiplex PCR; the TCRdb copy retains only in-frame clones and omits some. The sample consists of tens of thousands of clones, roughly 91% of them appearing once. Study-wide results and caveats: Mostly white British, mostly female donors; authors suggested clonal diversity may be underestimated.

CDR1 MNHEY and CDR2 SVGAGI come from the germline V gene. V gave up 8 bases and J gave up 0 bases, with 16 bases separating them. The CDR3 loop spans 15 amino acids. The input for sequencing was peripheral blood, taken 28 days after the second AZD1222 dose. The V and J genes are TRBV6-5 and TRBJ1-1; a weak D match, TRBD1 (5 bases). This TCR came from an adult who received the AZD1222 COVID-19 vaccine. CDR3 nucleotide sequence: TGTGCCAGCCTACCCCCACGGGGCCTGAACACTGAAGCTTTCTTT. This codes for CASLPPRGLNTEAFF.